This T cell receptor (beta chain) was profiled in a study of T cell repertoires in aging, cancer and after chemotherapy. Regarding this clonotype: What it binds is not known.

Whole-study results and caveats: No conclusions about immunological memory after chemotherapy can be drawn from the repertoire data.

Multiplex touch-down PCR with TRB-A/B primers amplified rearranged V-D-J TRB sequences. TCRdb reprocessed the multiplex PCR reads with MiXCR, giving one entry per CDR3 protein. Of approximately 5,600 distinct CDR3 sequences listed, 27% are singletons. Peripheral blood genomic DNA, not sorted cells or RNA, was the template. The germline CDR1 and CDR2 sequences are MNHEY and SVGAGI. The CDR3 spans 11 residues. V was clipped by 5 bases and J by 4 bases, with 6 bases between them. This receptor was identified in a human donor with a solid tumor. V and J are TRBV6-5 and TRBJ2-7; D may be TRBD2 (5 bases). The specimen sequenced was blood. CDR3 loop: CASSGEYEQYF. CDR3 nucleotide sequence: TGTGCCAGCAGTGGGGAGTACGAGCAGTACTTC.